The present entry profiles one TCR beta chain with its context. The entry originates in a study of blood T cell repertoires in COVID-19. Profiling relied on immunoSEQ multiplex PCR, and the TCRdb table lists in-frame clones only, not all of them. Of 290,000 or so clones in the sample, roughly 80% were seen once. The length of the CDR3 is 16 residues. Germline assignment: CDR1 SGHNT and CDR2 YENEEA. V lost 1 base, J lost 0 bases, and 13 bases lay in between. The clonotype originates from a man aged 40-55 years who had been exposed to COVID-19. Source material: PBMCs or T cells enriched from blood (not recorded which). The V call is TRBV11-3, the J call TRBJ2-7, with TRBD2 as a possible D gene (5 bases). CDR3 sequence (DNA): TGTGCCAGCAGCTTAGTTCGGAGGTCAAGCTCCTACGAGCAGTACTTC. Protein product: CASSLVRRSSSYEQYF.